This T cell receptor (beta chain) was captured in a study of early T cells in non-severe SARS-CoV-2 infection. The overall study: With bulk RNA from unsorted whole blood as input, sequencing yielded unpaired chains.

The germline V gene has CDR1 KGHDR and CDR2 SFDVKD. The CDR3 runs to 16 residues. J lost 4 bases, V lost 4 bases, and 9 bases had no gene match. This clonotype was counted at least ten times. Unique molecular identifiers were attached to individual cDNA molecules. TCRdb reanalysed the 5' RACE reads using MiXCR and keeps one entry per CDR3 protein. Among 50,000 to 60,000 distinct CDR3 sequences listed, roughly 8.7% were seen once. Here the sequenced sample was whole blood, taken at baseline. V is TRBV24-1 and J is TRBJ2-3; TRBD2 agrees at 8 bases. The sequence was collected from an adult who was a healthcare worker with PCR-confirmed SARS-CoV-2 infection or an uninfected control (not recorded which). The CDR3 DNA reads TGTGCCACCAGTGAGGGGGTTAGCGGGATTGCAGATACGCAGTATTTT. It translates to CATSEGVSGIADTQYF.